This T cell receptor beta chain appears in the sequencing data of a study of human T cells and chemical hapten exposure. Each CDR3 protein gets one entry after TCRdb re-called the RACE reads with MiXCR. Counted here are approximately 400,000 distinct CDR3 sequences, roughly 4.6% occurring once; the ten biggest clones make up 2.6%. As to time point: pre-sensitization, week 0. Treatment here: therapeutic diphenylcyclopropenone sensitization with weekly scalp DPC. CDR3 length: 11 residues. Trimming removed 8 bases from V and 6 bases from J, with 11 bases in between. Per the germline V gene, CDR1 is MGHDK and CDR2 is SYGVNS.

The TCR sequence derives from a woman in her 50s with alopecia areata. Some clones in this sample may be carry-over from other donors' samples. This chain uses TRBV25-1 with TRBJ2-7; TRBD1 is a possible D gene (5 bases). The sequences come from whole blood, collected in connection with sensitization to the hapten diphenylcyclopropenone (DPC). In nucleotides, the CDR3 is TGTGCCAGCGCTACAGGTACCGAGCAGTACTTC. It translates to CASATGTEQYF.